One sample yielded the 30 T cell receptor beta chains listed below, sequenced in a study of cytomegalovirus exposure and HLA in healthy donors. The PCR ran on 60 Vbeta and 13 Jbeta primers. Assay: immunoSEQ multiplex PCR; the TCRdb copy retains only in-frame clones and omits some. The data show some 80,000 clones, 70% to 80% seen once. Source material: PBMCs. These receptors were taken from a man aged 35 to 55 in good health and CMV-seronegative.

This clone was counted a few times. The chain uses TRBV5-4 and TRBJ2-7, with a weak D call TRBD1 (6 bases). Germline CDR1 is SGHNT and CDR2 is YYREEE (reference sequence). V was pared by 1 base and J by 2 bases, with 13 bases between. This CDR3 region has 15 residues. The DNA for the CDR3 is TGTGCCAGCAGCTTGCAGCAGGGGTCCCCCTACGAGCAGTACTTC. As protein: CASSLQQGSPYEQYF. Complete variable domain (other parts from reference TRBV5-4 and TRBJ2-7): ETGVTQSPTHLIKTRGQQVTLRCSSQSGHNTVSWYQQALGQGPQFIFQYYREEENGRGNFPPRFSGLQFPNYSSELNVNALELDDSALYLCASSLQQGSPYEQYFGPGTRLTVT.

This chain joins TRBV28 and TRBJ1-2, with a weak D call TRBD1 (6 bases). The CDR3 contains 17 residues. Trimming took 3 bases from V and 6 from J, leaving 23 bases between them. Germline V gene sequence: CDR1 MDHEN, CDR2 SYDVKM. CDR3 loop: CASSFGGDLGGQNGYTF. As DNA, the CDR3 is TGTGCCAGCAGTTTTGGGGGGGACCTGGGGGGGCAGAATGGCTACACCTTC.

CDR3 sequence (DNA): TGTGCCAGCAGCCCCGGGAGAGCGGCTGAAGCTTTCTTT. Amino acids: CASSPGRAAEAFF. V usage is TRBV7-9 and J usage is TRBJ1-1; D ambiguous. Germline V CDR1 and CDR2: SEHNR, FQNEAQ (reference sequence). The length of the CDR3 is 13 residues. Trimming stripped 5 bases from V and 6 bases from J, with 13 bases between.

The CDR3 sequence: CASSPGTEETQYF. The DNA for the CDR3 is TGTGCCAGCAGCCCCGGGACAGAGGAGACCCAGTACTTC. J is TRBJ2-5 and V is TRBV7-3; TRBD1 aligns across 7 bases. CDR1 and CDR2 from the germline V gene are SGHTA and FQGTGA. The J segment lost 5 bases and the V segment lost 5 bases, leaving 5 bases of the junction unmatched. This CDR3 has 13 residues.

This CDR3 reads CASSIKGSRGNEQFF. The CDR3 DNA is TGTGCCAGTAGTATAAAGGGATCTCGGGGGAATGAGCAGTTCTTC. The rearrangement uses TRBV19 and TRBJ2-1; possible D gene TRBD2, 6 bases. The CDR3 consists of 15 residues. With 2 bases removed from V and 7 bases from J, the gap between germline ends came to 15 bases. Germline CDR1 LNHDA, CDR2 SQIVND (reference sequence).

This sequence joins TRBV27 and TRBJ2-7; D unclear. Germline values: CDR1 MNHEY, CDR2 SMNVEV (reference sequence). CDR3 length equals 14 residues. V was cut by 6 bases and J by 2 bases, with 14 bases left in between. The CDR3 DNA follows: TGTGCCAGCAGCAATACCGGGTTCCCCTACGAGCAGTACTTC. It translates to CASSNTGFPYEQYF.

The V gene is TRBV18, the J gene TRBJ1-1; tentatively, D is TRBD1 (6 bases). The CDR3 loop spans 17 amino acids. Germline V CDR1 and CDR2: KGHSH, LQKENI. Trimming stripped 0 bases from V and 1 base from J, with 15 bases between. CDR3 residues: CASSPPTGQGPNTEAFF. In DNA, the CDR3 is TGTGCCAGCTCACCACCTACAGGGCAGGGACCGAACACTGAAGCTTTCTTT.

This clone occurred once. The V and J genes are TRBV7-9 and TRBJ2-3, with 9 bases identical to TRBD1. Trimming cost V 5 bases and J 4 bases; bases outside gene matches: 7. The germline gives CDR1 SEHNR, CDR2 FQNEAQ (reference sequence). CDR3 length equals 15 residues. This CDR3 is CASSARGQGADTQYF. For the CDR3, the DNA is TGTGCCAGCAGCGCACGGGGACAGGGCGCAGATACGCAGTATTTT.

This chain connects TRBV15 to TRBJ1-2; 7 nucleotides agree with TRBD1. The germline V gene has CDR1 LNHNV and CDR2 YYDKDF (reference sequence). The CDR3 extends over 16 amino acids. Trimming took 3 bases from V and 8 from J; bases not matched to a gene: 15. Written as DNA, the CDR3 is TGTGCCACCAGCAGGGACCTAGGACAGGACGCTCACGGCTACACCTTC. Protein product: CATSRDLGQDAHGYTF.

The rearrangement links TRBV5-4 to TRBJ2-3; 9 bases align to TRBD1. Germline assignment: CDR1 SGHNT and CDR2 YYREEE (reference sequence). This CDR3 is built from 16 residues. J was trimmed by 3 bases and V by 3 bases; bases with no gene match: 8. The CDR3 coding sequence is TGTGCCAGCAGCTCTTACAGGGGGCTATCGACAGATACGCAGTATTTT. It yields the protein CASSSYRGLSTDTQYF.

V usage is TRBV28 and J usage is TRBJ2-7, with a possible D match to TRBD2 (5 bases). The CDR3 length is 16 residues. V dropped 4 bases and J dropped 2 bases, with 18 bases sitting between them. Germline V CDR1 and CDR2: MDHEN, SYDVKM. In DNA form, the CDR3 reads TGTGCCAGCAGTTCGAGACCCGGGAAAACGACCTACGAGCAGTACTTC. Protein: CASSSRPGKTTYEQYF.

The J gene is TRBJ1-6, the V gene TRBV6-5, with 8 bases that match TRBD1. The CDR3 sequence is 15 residues long. V shed 10 bases, J shed 10 bases, and the junction held 15 bases outside the gene matches. Germline CDR1 is MNHEY and CDR2 is SVGAGI. CDR3 region: CATQTRGQGQSPLHF. For the CDR3, the DNA is TGTGCCACCCAGACGCGTGGACAGGGCCAATCACCCCTCCACTTT.

The chain joins TRBV28 to TRBJ2-7; no clear D gene. The germline V and J ends were trimmed by 6 bases and 2 bases, with 11 bases remaining between them. Per the germline V gene, CDR1 is MDHEN and CDR2 is SYDVKM. There are 13 residues in the CDR3. The CDR3 sequence: CASSLTPTYEQYF. The DNA for the CDR3 is TGTGCCAGCAGCCTGACACCTACCTACGAGCAGTACTTC.

The CDR3 region has the DNA TGTGCCAGCAGCCCCTACTTAGCCGATGAGCAGTTCTTC. This translates into CASSPYLADEQFF. The V and J genes are TRBV7-2 and TRBJ2-1; D not resolved. CDR1 and CDR2 (germline): SGHTA, FQGNSA. The CDR3 extends over 13 amino acids. V dropped 5 bases and J dropped 8 bases, with 13 bases sitting between them.

Written as DNA, the CDR3 is TGTGCCACCAGCAGTACCCCTGGGATAGCGGGGAGCACAGATACGCAGTATTTT. It codes for CATSSTPGIAGSTDTQYF. The rearrangement joins TRBV15 to TRBJ2-3; 8 nucleotides agree with TRBD2. Germline CDR1 reads LNHNV; CDR2 reads YYDKDF (reference sequence). This CDR3 comprises 18 residues. Trimming at V came to 3 bases and at J to 0 bases, leaving 11 bases not matched to a gene.

Only one count was recorded for this clone. J is TRBJ2-1 and V is TRBV5-1, with TRBD1 matching over 7 bases. Trimming at V came to 2 bases and at J to 3 bases, leaving 5 bases not matched to a gene. Germline loops: CDR1 SGHRS, CDR2 YFSETQ. The CDR3 consists of 15 residues. In DNA form, the CDR3 reads TGCGCCAGCAGCTTCTCGACAGGGTTCTACAATGAGCAGTTCTTC. Translated: CASSFSTGFYNEQFF.

The gene calls are TRBV6-1 and TRBJ2-7, with D perhaps matching TRBD1 (6 bases). The CDR3 sequence is 14 residues long. Trimming pared 6 bases from V and 2 bases from J, leaving 14 bases between. The germline gives CDR1 MNHNS, CDR2 SASEGT. The DNA for the CDR3 is TGTGCCAGCAGCCACCGGGACATCGCCTACGAGCAGTACTTC. Protein: CASSHRDIAYEQYF.

The chain uses TRBV7-3 and TRBJ2-6; 8 positions match TRBD2. The CDR3 totals 18 residues. Germline values: CDR1 SGHTA, CDR2 FQGTGA. J lost 2 bases, V lost 2 bases, and 8 bases had no gene match. CDR3 amino acids: CASSLAPGGQAGANVLTF. Written as DNA, the CDR3 is TGTGCCAGCAGCTTAGCGCCGGGGGGGCAGGCTGGGGCCAACGTCCTGACTTTC.

This clone was found a few times. The rearrangement uses TRBV6-5 and TRBJ1-4; D not certain. The CDR3 length is 12 residues. Between the trimmed V and J ends, which lost 4 bases and 10 bases, there was a span of 10 bases. Germline CDR1 is MNHEY and CDR2 is SVGAGI. The chain's CDR3 is CASSSAVGKLFF. CDR3 coding DNA: TGTGCCAGCAGTTCCGCAGTTGGAAAACTGTTTTTT.

The chain is built from TRBV4-3 and TRBJ2-3; 9 nucleotides align to TRBD1. V lost 3 bases to trimming and J lost 6 bases; unmatched junction nucleotides: 10. The germline gives CDR1 LGHNA, CDR2 YSLEER. The CDR3 loop spans 16 amino acids. Written as DNA, the CDR3 is TGCGCCAGCAGCCACCTATCCGGGACAGGGTCCGATACGCAGTATTTT. This encodes CASSHLSGTGSDTQYF.

V and J are TRBV30 and TRBJ2-5; 7 positions match TRBD1. The CDR3 loop spans 13 amino acids. J was trimmed by 5 bases and V by 2 bases; bases with no gene match: 5. Germline CDR1 is GTSNPN and CDR2 is SVGIG (reference sequence). CDR3 protein: CAWSPSTGETQYF. The CDR3 coding sequence is TGTGCCTGGAGTCCATCGACAGGGGAGACCCAGTACTTC. The complete variable domain, with remaining parts taken from reference TRBV30 and TRBJ2-5, reads SQTIHQWPATLVQPVGSPLSLECTVEGTSNPNLYWYRQAAGRGLQLLFYSVGIGQISSEVPQNLSASRPQDRQFILSSKKLLLSDSGFYLCAWSPSTGETQYFGPGTRLLVL.

This clone is medium-sized by share. V and J are TRBV30 and TRBJ1-1, with 10 nucleotides matching TRBD1. This CDR3 spans 15 amino acids. V lost 2 bases to trimming and J lost 1 base; unmatched junction nucleotides: 4. Per the germline V gene, CDR1 is GTSNPN and CDR2 is SVGIG (reference sequence). The CDR3 nucleotides are TGTGCCTGGAGTCCCGGACAGGGGGGGAACACTGAAGCTTTCTTT. Its translation: CAWSPGQGGNTEAFF.

This rearrangement joins TRBV30 to TRBJ1-2; 7 bases are a match to TRBD1. V gave up 3 bases and J gave up 7 bases; unmatched junction bases: 8. CDR3 length equals 13 residues. Germline lookup yields CDR1 GTSNPN and CDR2 SVGIG (reference sequence). The CDR3 here is CAWSDRAGAGYTF. CDR3 in DNA: TGTGCCTGGAGCGACAGGGCAGGTGCTGGCTACACCTTC.

The chain is built from TRBV2 and TRBJ1-1; the D is unclear. Trimming removed 3 bases at V and 2 bases at J, with 7 bases between. Germline V gene data show CDR1 as SNHLY and CDR2 as FYNNEI. CDR3 size: 13 residues. The DNA of the CDR3 is TGTGCCAGCAGTGATGACACCAACACTGAAGCTTTCTTT. Translation: CASSDDTNTEAFF.

The chain carries TRBV7-3 and TRBJ2-3, with D perhaps matching TRBD1 (6 bases). Trimming removed 5 bases from V and 4 bases from J, with 16 bases in between. Germline-derived CDR1 and CDR2 are SGHTA and FQGTGA. The CDR3 contains 15 residues. CDR3 DNA: TGTGCCAGCAGCCTCAGACAGGTGGTCTCAGATACGCAGTATTTT. It is translated as CASSLRQVVSDTQYF.

This clone appeared once. This chain joins TRBV25-1 and TRBJ2-3, with D possibly being TRBD1 (5 bases). The V end was cut by 2 bases, the J end by 6 bases, with 12 bases between. Per the germline V gene, CDR1 is MGHDK and CDR2 is SYGVNS. The CDR3 has 14 amino acids. The CDR3 DNA follows: TGTGCCAGCAGTGAACAGGACATGGTGGATACGCAGTATTTT. It yields the protein CASSEQDMVDTQYF.

This chain connects TRBV15 to TRBJ1-5; D is uncertain. The ends were cut back, 3 bases at V and 2 bases at J, with 8 bases in the middle. This CDR3 has 14 amino acids. CDR1 and CDR2 (germline): LNHNV, YYDKDF (reference sequence). CDR3 loop: CATSSRRGNQPQHF. CDR3 DNA: TGTGCCACCAGCAGCAGGAGGGGCAATCAGCCCCAGCATTTT.

The DNA of the CDR3 is TGTGCCATCAGTGAGACGGAGGGATTGGGTACGCAGTATTTT. This translates into CAISETEGLGTQYF. The chain has TRBV10-3 and TRBJ2-3; perhaps TRBD2 as D (6 bases). The V end was cut by 2 bases, the J end by 8 bases, with 14 bases between. CDR3 length: 14 amino acids. The germline CDR1 and CDR2 sequences are ENHRY and SYGVKD.

This chain connects TRBV28 to TRBJ1-6, with a weak D call TRBD1 (6 bases). The CDR3 is made up of 14 amino acids. Trimming removed 11 bases at V and 7 bases at J, with 18 bases between. Germline V lookup: CDR1 MDHEN, CDR2 SYDVKM. In nucleotides, the CDR3 is TGTGCCCACTCGGGACACTTGGGAAATTCACCCCTCCACTTT. Its translation is CAHSGHLGNSPLHF.

The rearrangement links TRBV11-2 to TRBJ1-1, with 9 nucleotides matching TRBD1. The V segment lost 8 bases and the J segment 1 base; nucleotides outside the gene matches: 2. The CDR3 contains 13 residues. Germline-derived CDR1 and CDR2 are SGHAT and FQNNGV. CDR3 sequence (DNA): TGTGCCAGCGGGGACAGGGCGAACACTGAAGCTTTCTTT. Its protein product is CASGDRANTEAFF.